This TCR beta chain was obtained from a study of T cell responses to AZD1222 COVID-19 vaccine. Whole-study results and caveats: With two AZD1222 doses given, Spike-specific TCR breadth and depth both rose. With dominance at 160-218 and 743-854, vaccine-associated CD4 TCRs spanned spike.

There are a few counts of this clone. The antigen is undetermined. Germline V gene data show CDR1 as LNHNV and CDR2 as YYDKDF (reference sequence). This CDR3 is built from 14 residues. V lost 4 bases, J lost 5 bases, and 15 bases lay in between. Doses given second, at about 4 or about 12 weeks, were pooled. Method: immunoSEQ multiplex PCR; TCRdb's copy keeps in-frame clones and lacks some. The table lists around 200,000 clones, 88% of them singletons. The TCR comes from an adult who received the AZD1222 COVID-19 vaccine. The material sequenced was peripheral blood, taken 28 days after the second AZD1222 dose. V is TRBV15 and J is TRBJ2-7; D unclear. The CDR3 sequence: CATSTREKNDEQYF. DNA of the CDR3: TGTGCCACCAGCACCCGCGAAAAGAACGACGAGCAGTACTTC.